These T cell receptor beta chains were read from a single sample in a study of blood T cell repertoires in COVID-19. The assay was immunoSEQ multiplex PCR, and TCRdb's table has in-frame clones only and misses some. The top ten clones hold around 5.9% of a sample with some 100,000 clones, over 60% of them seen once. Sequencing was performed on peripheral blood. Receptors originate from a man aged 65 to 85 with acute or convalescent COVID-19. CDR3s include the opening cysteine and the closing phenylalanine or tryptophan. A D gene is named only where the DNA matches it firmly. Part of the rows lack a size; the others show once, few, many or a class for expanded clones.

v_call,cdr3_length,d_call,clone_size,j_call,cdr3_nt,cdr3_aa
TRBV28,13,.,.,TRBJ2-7,TGTGCCAGCACCGTTCCGGGAACCTACGAGCAGTACTTC,CASTVPGTYEQYF
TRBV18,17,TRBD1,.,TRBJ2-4,TGTGCCAGCTCACCACTAAAGACAGGGGTAGCCCAAAACATTCAGTACTTC,CASSPLKTGVAQNIQYF
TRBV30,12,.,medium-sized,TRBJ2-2,TGTGCCTGGACACTGAACACCGGGGAGCTGTTTTTT,CAWTLNTGELFF
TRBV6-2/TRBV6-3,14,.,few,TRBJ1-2,TGTGCCAGCAGTCAAGGACTGGGGGCGACGAGCTACACCTTC,CASSQGLGATSYTF
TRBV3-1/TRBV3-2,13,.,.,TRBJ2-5,TGTGCCAGCAGCCCCAGACTAACGAAGACCCAGTACTTC,CASSPRLTKTQYF
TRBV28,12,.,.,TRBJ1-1,TGTGCCAGCAACAAGTTAAACACTGAAGCTTTCTTT,CASNKLNTEAFF
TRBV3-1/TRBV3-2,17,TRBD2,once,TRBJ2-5,TGTGCCAGCAGCCAAGATCGGTGGCGGGAGGGTAAAGAGACCCAGTACTTC,CASSQDRWREGKETQYF
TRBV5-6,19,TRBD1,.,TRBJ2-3,TGTGCCAGCAGCTTGGGGCGGTGGACAGGGGCGTTAAGCACAGATACGCAGTATTTT,CASSLGRWTGALSTDTQYF
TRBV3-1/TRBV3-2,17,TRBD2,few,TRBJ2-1,TGTGCCAGCAGCAAGGTAGCGGGATCAGGAGCCTACAATGAGCAGTTCTTC,CASSKVAGSGAYNEQFF
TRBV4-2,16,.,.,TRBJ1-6,TGTGCCAGCAGCCAATCCCCTAGCTCCTATAATTCACCCCTCCACTTT,CASSQSPSSYNSPLHF
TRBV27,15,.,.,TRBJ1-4,TGTGCCAGCAGTTTATACTCCGGGGCTAATGAAAAACTGTTTTTT,CASSLYSGANEKLFF
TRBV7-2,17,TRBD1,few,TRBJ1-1,TGTGCCAGCAGTTTAGCGTACAGGGGGCGCATGAACACTGAAGCTTTCTTT,CASSLAYRGRMNTEAFF
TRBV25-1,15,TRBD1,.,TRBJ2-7,TGTGCCAGCAGTGATTCGGGACAGGGGTCACTCGAGCAGTACTTC,CASSDSGQGSLEQYF
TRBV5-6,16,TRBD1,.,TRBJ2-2,TGTGCCAGCAGACGCGTCGGACAGGGAAACACCGGGGAGCTGTTTTTT,CASRRVGQGNTGELFF
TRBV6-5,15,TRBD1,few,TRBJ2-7,TGTGCCAGCAGGAAGGCCCCGGACAGGGACTACGAGCAGTACTTC,CASRKAPDRDYEQYF